This record looks at one TCR beta chain sequence and its context. Its antigen is still unknown. The data originate from a study of T cell responses to AZD1222 COVID-19 vaccine. Across the study: The study pooled second doses at about 4 or about 12 weeks.

Points from the study as a whole: Along spike, vaccine-associated CD4 TCRs were found throughout, with dominance at 160-218 and 743-854. Spike-specific TCR repertoires showed rising breadth and depth after two AZD1222 doses. Among the donors, most were white British and more were female, and clonal diversity was possibly underestimated.

The method was immunoSEQ multiplex PCR; TCRdb's version includes in-frame clones alone and lacks a portion of them. The top ten hold roughly 0.5% of the sample, which has fewer than 300,000 clones, approximately 95% seen once. The germline V and J ends were trimmed by 6 bases and 2 bases, with 11 bases remaining between them. CDR3 length: 13 amino acids. The starting material was peripheral blood, obtained on day 0 of AZD1222 vaccination. The V and J genes are TRBV12-3 or TRBV12-4 and TRBJ2-7; weak D call: TRBD1 (6 bases). This receptor was identified in an adult in good health. CDR3 DNA: TGTGCCAGCAGCTTAACAGGGCCCTACGAGCAGTACTTC. Encoded protein: CASSLTGPYEQYF.